The subject of this entry is one T cell receptor beta chain. Antigen: not known. These data come from a study of cytomegalovirus exposure and HLA in healthy donors. Overall study findings and caveats: Reports state that TCR beta sequences accurately predicted most subjects' HLA-A and HLA-B alleles.

PCR involved 60 Vbeta and 13 Jbeta primers. Assay used: immunoSEQ multiplex PCR; TCRdb lists only in-frame clones, some missing. The sample has 150,000 to 200,000 clones; over 60% are singletons. The receptor was derived from a woman in her thirties or forties in good health and CMV-seronegative. Sequenced material: PBMCs.

The CDR3 spells CASSVDGTRNTGELFF. As DNA, the CDR3 is TGTGCCAGCAGCGTAGATGGGACACGCAACACCGGGGAGCTGTTTTTT. The chain carries TRBV9 and TRBJ2-2, with a tentative D call TRBD1 (6 bases). Germline CDR1 is SGDLS and CDR2 is YYNGEE. V was cut by 0 bases and J by 2 bases, with 11 bases left in between. The CDR3 is 16 residues long.